This entry concerns a single T cell receptor beta chain. The antigen is unknown. 60 Vbeta and 13 Jbeta primers were used in PCR. Repertoires were generated with immunoSEQ multiplex PCR, while TCRdb's copy carries only in-frame clones and drops some. The sample carries over 150,000 clones, roughly two thirds recorded once. The CDR3 has 15 residues. V was shortened by 2 bases and J by 0 bases, with 8 bases between the two germline ends. Germline assignment: CDR1 MGHRA and CDR2 YSYEKL. The source of the sample is a study of cytomegalovirus exposure and HLA in healthy donors. General study findings and limits: Investigators reported 150 to 200 TCR beta chains as tied to cytomegalovirus.

The chain carries TRBV4-1 and TRBJ2-1; D perhaps matches TRBD2 (5 bases). The sample comprised PBMCs. The TCR comes from a woman aged 30 to 39 in good health and CMV-seronegative. Here the CDR3 reads CASSQYGGSYNEQFF. The CDR3 coding sequence is TGCGCCAGCAGCCAATATGGAGGCTCCTACAATGAGCAGTTCTTC.